The 24 T cell receptor beta chains given below trace back to one sample, sequenced in a study of blood T cell repertoires in COVID-19. The protocol was immunoSEQ multiplex PCR, while the TCRdb copy is restricted to in-frame clones and leaves out a portion. The sample includes 47,000 or so clones, around four fifths of them seen just once. Sequencing input: peripheral blood. Receptor source: a woman aged 60-75 years with acute or convalescent COVID-19.

The chain couples TRBV18 to TRBJ2-5; TRBD2 agrees at 7 bases. Germline V gives CDR1 KGHSH, CDR2 LQKENI. The J segment lost 2 bases and the V segment lost 3 bases, leaving 3 bases of the junction unmatched. The CDR3 loop spans 14 amino acids. The CDR3 is CASSPRELQETQYF. In DNA, the CDR3 is TGTGCCAGCTCACCGCGGGAGTTACAAGAGACCCAGTACTTC.

The rearrangement joins TRBV9 to TRBJ1-5; possible D gene TRBD1, 6 bases. Germline CDR1 is SGDLS and CDR2 is YYNGEE. The CDR3 is 15 amino acids. V lost 4 bases and J 3 bases, leaving 14 bases between the germline ends. The CDR3 spells CASSLGGVNNQPQHF. The CDR3 region has the DNA TGTGCCAGCAGCTTAGGGGGAGTTAACAATCAGCCCCAGCATTTT.

The V gene is TRBV13, the J gene TRBJ1-6; 7 positions agree with TRBD1. V shed 5 bases and J 0 bases; nucleotides not matched to a gene: 13. CDR3 length: 19 amino acids. Per the germline V gene, CDR1 is PRHDT and CDR2 is FYEKMQ (reference sequence). CDR3 DNA sequence: TGTGCCAGCAGCGTCACCGGGACAGAAGGGAGCTCCTATAATTCACCCCTCCACTTT. It codes for CASSVTGTEGSSYNSPLHF. The whole variable domain, remainder taken from reference TRBV13 and TRBJ1-6, is AAGVIQSPRHLIKEKRETATLKCYPIPRHDTVYWYQQGPGQDPQFLISFYEKMQSDKGSIPDRFSAQQFSDYHSELNMSSLELGDSALYFCASSVTGTEGSSYNSPLHFGNGTRLTVT.

V and J are TRBV28 and TRBJ1-5; 10 bases map to TRBD1. Per the germline V gene, CDR1 is MDHEN and CDR2 is SYDVKM. This CDR3 comprises 14 residues. Trimming took 6 bases from V and 6 from J; bases not matched to a gene: 5. Here the CDR3 DNA reads TGTGCCAGCAGATCGACAGGGGGCGGTCAGCCCCAGCATTTT. As protein: CASRSTGGGQPQHF.

This clone has just a few counts. J is TRBJ2-1 and V is TRBV6-4, with TRBD2 as a possible D gene (6 bases). The V gene lost 6 bases and the J gene lost 0 bases, with 6 bases spanning the gap. This CDR3 comprises 13 residues. The germline CDR1 and CDR2 sequences are MRHNA and SNTAGT. The CDR3: CASSGSSYNEQFF. The CDR3 DNA sequence: TGTGCCAGCAGCGGGAGCTCCTACAATGAGCAGTTCTTC.

The chain links TRBV9 to TRBJ1-1, with D perhaps TRBD1 (5 bases). CDR3 length: 14 amino acids. Germline CDR1 SGDLS, CDR2 YYNGEE. Trimming removed 4 bases at V and 5 bases at J, with 15 bases between. In nucleotides, the CDR3 is TGTGCCAGCAGCCCACGGGACTTCGATACTGAAGCTTTCTTT. Encoded protein: CASSPRDFDTEAFF.

This clone has just a few counts. The rearrangement joins TRBV7-8 to TRBJ1-2, with 7 bases that match TRBD1. Trimming removed 1 base from V and 7 bases from J; junction bases left unmatched: 12. The CDR3 runs to 16 residues. Germline CDR1 SGHVS, CDR2 FQNEAQ. DNA of the CDR3: TGTGCCAGCAGCTTAGGGAGGGACAGCCGGGCAAGTGGCTACACCTTC. Translation: CASSLGRDSRASGYTF.

This clone was seen a few times. The V call is TRBV30, the J call TRBJ1-4, with a tentative D call TRBD1 (5 bases). Per germline, CDR1 GTSNPN and CDR2 SVGIG (reference sequence). Trimming stripped 2 bases from V and 7 bases from J, with 14 bases between. CDR3 length: 14 residues. CDR3 protein: CAWSQPAGAEKLFF. As DNA, the CDR3 is TGTGCCTGGAGTCAACCCGCTGGGGCTGAAAAACTGTTTTTT.

J is TRBJ2-1 and V is TRBV18; tentatively, D is TRBD1 (7 bases). The V gene lost 6 bases and the J gene lost 5 bases, with 14 bases spanning the gap. The CDR3 is 14 residues long. From germline, CDR1 is KGHSH and CDR2 LQKENI. CDR3 sequence: CASSQQGRNNEQFF. The CDR3 coding sequence is TGTGCCAGCTCCCAACAGGGGAGGAACAATGAGCAGTTCTTC.

The V gene is TRBV4-1, the J gene TRBJ2-3, with TRBD1 as a possible D gene (6 bases). The CDR3 contains 16 residues. The germline V and J ends were trimmed by 0 bases and 8 bases, with 18 bases remaining between them. The germline CDR1 and CDR2 sequences are MGHRA and YSYEKL. The CDR3 sequence: CASSQEVRAQGRTQYF. In DNA, the CDR3 is TGCGCCAGCAGCCAAGAAGTTCGGGCTCAGGGGCGTACGCAGTATTTT.

The chain employs TRBV10-1 and TRBJ2-5, with D hard to call. Trimming left V 4 bases short and J 0 bases short, with 6 bases between. The germline gives CDR1 WNHNN, CDR2 SYGVQD (reference sequence). This CDR3 is built from 13 residues. The CDR3 region has the DNA TGCGCCAGCAGTGGACAATACCAAGAGACCCAGTACTTC. This codes for CASSGQYQETQYF.

This chain connects TRBV28 to TRBJ1-1, with D possibly matching TRBD1 (6 bases). Trimming stripped 3 bases from V and 5 bases from J, with 13 bases between. The CDR3 spans 14 residues. CDR1 and CDR2 from the germline V gene are MDHEN and SYDVKM. The CDR3: CASSLVGGRTEAFF. For the CDR3, the DNA is TGTGCCAGCAGTTTGGTAGGGGGTAGGACTGAAGCTTTCTTT.

The chain is built from TRBV28 and TRBJ1-1; 7 positions agree with TRBD1. The CDR3 runs to 15 residues. The V gene end was trimmed by 2 bases and the J gene end by 6 bases; junction bases not matched to a gene: 9. From germline, CDR1 is MDHEN and CDR2 SYDVKM. CDR3 region: CASSLPPTGRAEAFF. The DNA of the CDR3 is TGTGCCAGCAGTTTACCCCCGACAGGGCGGGCTGAAGCTTTCTTT.

This clone came up a few times. The gene calls are TRBV5-1 and TRBJ2-7; 7 positions agree with TRBD1. The CDR3 totals 15 residues. Germline lookup yields CDR1 SGHRS and CDR2 YFSETQ. Trimming cost V 1 base and J 6 bases; bases outside gene matches: 10. CDR3 amino acids: CASSLTGENYSEQYF. For the CDR3, the DNA is TGCGCCAGCAGCTTGACAGGGGAAAACTACTCCGAGCAGTACTTC.

The rearrangement uses TRBV18 and TRBJ2-5; D is uncertain. In germline, CDR1 is KGHSH, CDR2 LQKENI. V lost 0 bases and J 1 base, leaving 3 bases between the germline ends. The CDR3 has 13 amino acids. The CDR3 loop is CASSPPSQETQYF. The CDR3 DNA sequence: TGTGCCAGCTCACCACCGAGCCAAGAGACCCAGTACTTC.

The CDR3 region is CASSVLGQGTEAFF. The DNA for the CDR3 is TGTGCCAGCAGCGTACTAGGACAAGGGACTGAAGCTTTCTTT. The chain links TRBV9 to TRBJ1-1; D might be TRBD1 (5 bases). Germline V gene sequence: CDR1 SGDLS, CDR2 YYNGEE. This CDR3 region has 14 residues. V gave up 1 base and J gave up 5 bases, with 12 bases separating them.

The genes are TRBV28 and TRBJ2-5; D not resolved. V was shortened by 3 bases and J by 5 bases, with 16 bases between the two germline ends. The CDR3 loop spans 15 amino acids. CDR1 and CDR2 (germline): MDHEN, SYDVKM. CDR3 sequence: CASSFIHASEETQYF. The CDR3 DNA reads TGTGCCAGCAGTTTTATTCATGCAAGCGAGGAGACCCAGTACTTC.

The chain combines TRBV12-3 or TRBV12-4 with TRBJ1-3; a possible D gene is TRBD1 (5 bases). V was shortened by 7 bases and J by 16 bases, with 23 bases between the two germline ends. The CDR3 runs 13 residues. CDR3 nucleotide sequence: TGTGCCAGCACCTGGGGCGTTGGCCGGGCGGGGTATTTT. Translated, it gives CASTWGVGRAGYF.

This clone was seen a single time. The rearrangement uses TRBV28 and TRBJ1-4, with D tentatively TRBD1 (6 bases). Trimming left V 4 bases short and J 5 bases short, with 11 bases between. The CDR3 has 14 amino acids. CDR1 and CDR2 (germline): MDHEN, SYDVKM. CDR3 sequence (DNA): TGTGCCAGCAGTTCAATAACAGGGAATGAAAAACTGTTTTTT. Protein product: CASSSITGNEKLFF.

The V call is TRBV10-3, the J call TRBJ1-5; D may be TRBD1 (5 bases). Germline CDR1 ENHRY, CDR2 SYGVKD. This CDR3 is 16 amino acids long. V lost 0 bases and J 3 bases, leaving 12 bases between the germline ends. The CDR3 sequence is CAISESVGGTNQPQHF. The CDR3 DNA follows: TGTGCCATCAGTGAGTCGGTGGGGGGGACCAATCAGCCCCAGCATTTT.

The J gene is TRBJ1-5, the V gene TRBV27, with 8 bases that match TRBD1. CDR3 length equals 15 residues. Per the germline V gene, CDR1 is MNHEY and CDR2 is SMNVEV (reference sequence). Trimming removed 6 bases from V and 3 bases from J; junction bases left unmatched: 7. The CDR3 coding sequence is TGTGCCAGCAGCCTAGGGACAGGTAACAATCAGCCCCAGCATTTT. Its translation: CASSLGTGNNQPQHF.

The chain uses TRBV5-1 and TRBJ2-1; a possible D gene is TRBD1 (6 bases). V shed 0 bases and J shed 1 base, with 8 bases lying between them. This CDR3 comprises 15 residues. Germline V gene lookup returns CDR1 SGHRS and CDR2 YFSETQ. The CDR3 DNA follows: TGCGCCAGCAGCTTGGCGAGGGGGTCCTACAATGAGCAGTTCTTC. Residues: CASSLARGSYNEQFF.

This clone turned up a few times. V and J are TRBV3-1 (or the pseudogene TRBV3-2) and TRBJ2-5; TRBD2 is a possible D gene (5 bases). Germline CDR1 reads LGHDT; CDR2 reads YNNKEL (reference sequence). Trimming took 2 bases from V and 9 from J, leaving 10 bases between them. CDR3 size: 12 residues. The CDR3 DNA reads TGTGCCAGCAGCCAATTAACTAGTCCCCAGTACTTC. Its protein product is CASSQLTSPQYF.

This clone came up a few times. The gene calls are TRBV9 and TRBJ2-3; tentatively, D is TRBD2 (6 bases). Germline loops: CDR1 SGDLS, CDR2 YYNGEE. Trimming removed 3 bases at V and 4 bases at J, with 9 bases between. The CDR3 totals 13 residues. The DNA for the CDR3 is TGTGCCAGCAGCGCTACTAGCTCAGATACGCAGTATTTT. Protein product: CASSATSSDTQYF.